The 27 T cell receptor beta chains in this list originate from one sample, sequenced in a study of blood T cell repertoires in COVID-19. Repertoires were generated with immunoSEQ multiplex PCR, while TCRdb's copy carries only in-frame clones and drops some. The sample lists more than 150,000 clones; roughly 84% were seen once. Sequences were obtained from peripheral blood. The source is a woman aged 60 to 75 with acute or convalescent COVID-19.

The chain is built from TRBV5-1 and TRBJ2-3, with 10 positions matching TRBD2. V dropped 0 bases and J dropped 4; count of bases not matched to a gene: 5. The CDR3 runs to 16 residues. Per the germline V gene, CDR1 is SGHRS and CDR2 is YFSETQ. CDR3 nucleotides: TGCGCCAGCAGCTTGGAAACAGCGGGGGGGGCAGATACGCAGTATTTT. It yields the protein CASSLETAGGADTQYF.

V and J are TRBV5-1 and TRBJ2-6; D is unresolved. Trimming took 0 bases from V and 1 from J, leaving 5 bases between them. The CDR3 is 15 residues long. The germline gives CDR1 SGHRS, CDR2 YFSETQ. The CDR3 nucleotides are TGCGCCAGCAGCTTGGCAGCGTCTGGGGCCAACGTCCTGACTTTC. It encodes CASSLAASGANVLTF.

The genes are TRBV2 and TRBJ1-2; D is ambiguous. Germline V gene lookup returns CDR1 SNHLY and CDR2 FYNNEI. The CDR3 consists of 15 residues. Trimming shortened V by 0 bases and J by 6 bases, and 14 bases separated the two germline ends. DNA of the CDR3: TGTGCCAGCAGTGAAGCACCATCCCTGAGGAATGGCTACACCTTC. Translation gives CASSEAPSLRNGYTF.

The CDR3 reads CASILDRGQGNQPQHF. The CDR3 nucleotides are TGTGCCAGCATTCTCGACAGGGGGCAAGGCAATCAGCCCCAGCATTTT. V usage is TRBV2 and J usage is TRBJ1-5, with 10 bases identical to TRBD1. Germline V gives CDR1 SNHLY, CDR2 FYNNEI. Losses at the gene ends were 7 bases for V and 2 bases for J; bases not matched to a gene: 8. This CDR3 contains 16 residues.

V and J are TRBV13 and TRBJ2-2, with TRBD2 as a possible D gene (6 bases). This CDR3 contains 13 residues. Trimming pared 8 bases from V and 1 base from J, leaving 8 bases between. Germline assignment: CDR1 PRHDT and CDR2 FYEKMQ (reference sequence). The CDR3 here is CASSRGNTGELFF. The CDR3 nucleotides read TGTGCCAGCTCGCGGGGGAACACCGGGGAGCTGTTTTTT.

This clone came up many times. The chain links TRBV3-1 (or the pseudogene TRBV3-2) to TRBJ1-1, with unresolved D. Germline V gene data show CDR1 as LGHDT and CDR2 as YNNKEL (reference sequence). The ends were cut back, 4 bases at V and 1 base at J, with 7 bases in the middle. This CDR3 has 13 amino acids. The CDR3 sequence: CASSRSGNTEAFF. In nucleotides, the CDR3 is TGTGCCAGCAGCCGGTCAGGGAACACTGAAGCTTTCTTT.

V gene TRBV9 combines with J gene TRBJ1-2; D is ambiguous. The V gene's germline CDR1 is SGDLS and CDR2 YYNGEE. Trimming left V 7 bases short and J 2 bases short, with 15 bases between. CDR3 size: 14 residues. The CDR3 region is CASAQSGGNYGYTF. CDR3 nucleotides: TGTGCCAGCGCCCAGAGCGGCGGGAACTATGGCTACACCTTC.

The chain recombines TRBV19 with TRBJ2-3, with 9 nucleotides matching TRBD1. V dropped 0 bases and J dropped 0; count of bases not matched to a gene: 7. The CDR3 runs to 18 residues. The germline CDR1 and CDR2 sequences are LNHDA and SQIVND (reference sequence). CDR3 in amino acids: CASSIEAGTGISTDTQYF. Written as DNA, the CDR3 is TGTGCCAGTAGTATAGAGGCCGGGACAGGGATTAGCACAGATACGCAGTATTTT.

The gene calls are TRBV14 and TRBJ1-4, with D possibly TRBD1 on 5 matching bases. Germline CDR1 is SGHDN and CDR2 is FVKESK. Trimming left V 4 bases short and J 0 bases short, with 15 bases between. The CDR3 contains 17 residues. CDR3 bases: TGTGCCAGCAGCCGGGGAAGGGGCTCTGCAACTAATGAAAAACTGTTTTTT. This translates into CASSRGRGSATNEKLFF. Full variable domain (outside the CDR3, taken from reference TRBV14 and TRBJ1-4): EAGVTQFPSHSVIEKGQTVTLRCDPISGHDNLYWYRRVMGKEIKFLLHFVKESKQDESGMPNNRFLAERTGGTYSTLKVQPAELEDSGVYFCASSRGRGSATNEKLFFGSGTQLSVL.

Here the CDR3 DNA reads TGTGCCAGCAGCCCAACCTTGGGGGGGGTACTCCGAGGCACCGGGGAGCTGTTTTTT. This translates into CASSPTLGGVLRGTGELFF. The J gene is TRBJ2-2, the V gene TRBV9, with 7 bases that match TRBD2. The junction had 19 bases not matched to a gene; V was cut back by 4 bases and J by 4 bases. This CDR3 has 19 amino acids. Germline CDR1 and CDR2: SGDLS and YYNGEE.

The V call is TRBV19, the J call TRBJ1-2; TRBD1 matches 8 bases. Germline V lookup: CDR1 LNHDA, CDR2 SQIVND (reference sequence). V lost 6 bases, J lost 2 bases, and 5 bases stayed unmatched. The CDR3 totals 14 residues. This CDR3 is CASSNPGGNYGYTF. The CDR3 DNA reads TGTGCCAGTAGCAACCCAGGGGGCAACTATGGCTACACCTTC.

This clone came up a few times. This chain connects TRBV7-2 to TRBJ1-4; 8 bases are a match to TRBD1. The CDR3 has 14 residues. V was clipped by 2 bases and J by 8 bases; unmatched bases: 4. The V gene's germline CDR1 is SGHTA and CDR2 FQGNSA. The CDR3 is CASSLQGAGEKLFF. DNA for the CDR3: TGTGCCAGCAGCTTACAGGGGGCCGGGGAAAAACTGTTTTTT.

The chain uses TRBV28 and TRBJ1-2; 8 nucleotides match TRBD1. The V gene end was trimmed by 7 bases and the J gene end by 4 bases; junction bases not matched to a gene: 14. Looked up from germline, CDR1 is MDHEN and CDR2 is SYDVKM. There are 16 residues in the CDR3. The CDR3 DNA follows: TGTGCCAGCACCCCGACAGGGGTCGTTAACTTCTATGGCTACACCTTC. Translation: CASTPTGVVNFYGYTF.

V is TRBV14 and J is TRBJ1-1, with D maybe TRBD1 (5 bases). V lost 0 bases and J 11 bases, leaving 13 bases between the germline ends. The germline gives CDR1 SGHDN, CDR2 FVKESK. There are 13 residues in the CDR3. CDR3 sequence (DNA): TGTGCCAGCAGCCAAGATAGGGGCTCTAGGGCTTTCTTT. Its translation is CASSQDRGSRAFF.

The rearrangement links TRBV11-2 to TRBJ2-6; D gene ambiguous. The V end lost 4 bases, the J end lost 0 bases, and 10 bases lay between the germline ends. The CDR3 contains 16 residues. Germline CDR1 is SGHAT and CDR2 is FQNNGV. CDR3 protein: CASSSIGFSGANVLTF. The CDR3 DNA follows: TGTGCCAGCAGCTCCATCGGGTTCTCTGGGGCCAACGTCCTGACTTTC.

The CDR3 here is CASSRLAGEAYEQYF. CDR3 DNA: TGTGCCAGCAGCCGACTAGCGGGTGAGGCCTACGAGCAGTACTTC. The chain recombines TRBV11-3 with TRBJ2-7; 10 bases are a match to TRBD2. The CDR3 extends over 15 amino acids. Unmatched junction bases numbered 6, after V lost 5 bases and J lost 2 bases. The germline V gene has CDR1 SGHNT and CDR2 YENEEA.

This rearrangement joins TRBV12-3 or TRBV12-4 to TRBJ1-5; D is ambiguous. The length of the CDR3 is 13 residues. V gave up 4 bases and J gave up 5 bases, with 9 bases separating them. This CDR3 reads CASSYRYDQPQHF. In DNA form, the CDR3 reads TGTGCCAGCAGTTATCGGTACGATCAGCCCCAGCATTTT.

The chain is built from TRBV5-1 and TRBJ1-5; TRBD1 aligns across 9 bases. J lost 1 base, V lost 4 bases, and 3 bases had no gene match. The CDR3 sequence is 15 residues long. Germline lookup yields CDR1 SGHRS and CDR2 YFSETQ. The CDR3 DNA is TGCGCCAGCAGCGCGGACAGGGGAAGCAATCAGCCCCAGCATTTT. Translating it yields CASSADRGSNQPQHF.

The rearrangement links TRBV19 to TRBJ2-3, with 7 bases aligning to TRBD1. With V trimmed by 5 bases and J by 4 bases, 6 bases remained unmatched. Looked up from germline, CDR1 is LNHDA and CDR2 is SQIVND (reference sequence). The CDR3 length is 14 residues. CDR3 nucleotide sequence: TGTGCCAGTAGTGTGACAGGGTCCCCAGATACGCAGTATTTT. It encodes CASSVTGSPDTQYF.

This clone appeared a single time. The J gene is TRBJ1-4, the V gene TRBV6-5; the match to TRBD1 covers 7 bases. Germline-derived CDR1 and CDR2 are MNHEY and SVGAGI. The length of the CDR3 is 13 residues. V shed 7 bases and J 7 bases; nucleotides not matched to a gene: 6. The CDR3 is CASTGTAGEKLFF. DNA of the CDR3: TGTGCCAGCACCGGGACAGCAGGTGAAAAACTGTTTTTT.

This sequence joins TRBV7-2 and TRBJ1-5; weak D call: TRBD1 (5 bases). The germline gives CDR1 SGHTA, CDR2 FQGNSA. V was cut by 1 base and J by 0 bases, with 10 bases left in between. The length of the CDR3 is 16 residues. The CDR3: CASSLVAGVSNQPQHF. CDR3 nucleotides: TGTGCCAGCAGCTTAGTGGCGGGGGTTAGCAATCAGCCCCAGCATTTT.

This chain connects TRBV7-9 to TRBJ1-1, with D unclear. Germline values: CDR1 SEHNR, CDR2 FQNEAQ (reference sequence). V was trimmed by 3 bases and J by 1 base, leaving 6 bases between them. The CDR3 length is 13 residues. DNA for the CDR3: TGTGCCAGCAGCTTCGTCGGGAACACTGAAGCTTTCTTT. Encoded protein: CASSFVGNTEAFF.

The V and J genes are TRBV6-2 or TRBV6-3 and TRBJ2-7, with D possibly matching TRBD1 (5 bases). Germline loops: CDR1 MNHEY, CDR2 SVGEGT. This CDR3 contains 12 residues. Trimming stripped 0 bases from V and 7 bases from J, with 7 bases between. The CDR3: CASSYSKGEQYF. The DNA for the CDR3 is TGTGCCAGCAGTTACTCGAAGGGGGAGCAGTACTTC.

V and J are TRBV20-1 and TRBJ2-5, with 8 positions matching TRBD2. V was pared by 3 bases and J by 2 bases, with 8 bases of the junction left unmatched. Germline CDR1 is DFQATT and CDR2 is SNEGSKA (reference sequence). The CDR3 is 15 residues long. CDR3 sequence: CSASLGGGPQETQYF. CDR3 in DNA: TGCAGTGCTAGTCTCGGCGGGGGGCCGCAAGAGACCCAGTACTTC.

J is TRBJ2-7 and V is TRBV6-2 or TRBV6-3; TRBD1 agrees at 7 bases. Trimming took 6 bases from V and 5 from J; bases not matched to a gene: 16. Germline CDR1 MNHEY, CDR2 SVGEGT. The CDR3 is 16 amino acids. This CDR3 reads CASSPDADRVTDEQYF. DNA of the CDR3: TGTGCCAGCAGCCCGGACGCCGACAGGGTGACAGACGAGCAGTACTTC.

This clone was detected only once. This chain uses TRBV19 with TRBJ1-5; D gene ambiguous. Trimming pared 5 bases from V and 0 bases from J, leaving 8 bases between. Germline CDR1 reads LNHDA; CDR2 reads SQIVND (reference sequence). The CDR3 runs 14 residues. Here the CDR3 reads CASSPPRSNQPQHF. DNA of the CDR3: TGTGCCAGTAGTCCCCCTCGTAGCAATCAGCCCCAGCATTTT. Together with reference TRBV19 and TRBJ1-5, the CDR3 gives the full variable domain: DGGITQSPKYLFRKEGQNVTLSCEQNLNHDAMYWYRQDPGQGLRLIYYSQIVNDFQKGDIAEGYSVSREKKESFPLTVTSAQKNPTAFYLCASSPPRSNQPQHFGDGTRLSIL.

The CDR3 region has the DNA TGTGCCAGCACCCCCTCTCGACAGGGGGTCAGCAATCAGCCCCAGCATTTT. Translated: CASTPSRQGVSNQPQHF. The chain recombines TRBV6-2 or TRBV6-3 with TRBJ1-5; 9 bases are a match to TRBD1. V lost 7 bases, J lost 1 base, and 11 bases stayed unmatched. This CDR3 spans 17 amino acids. Germline V lookup: CDR1 MNHEY, CDR2 SVGEGT.